A selection of T cell receptor beta chains follows, all from one sample in a study of beta chain features in type 1 diabetes. Sequencing used immunoSEQ multiplex PCR; TCRdb keeps in-frame clones, though not all of them. Here the sample spans 300,000 to 350,000 clones, 15% to 20% being singletons. The sequenced material came from naive CD4+ T cells from blood. The receptor source for this set is a woman younger than 30 in good health. Both conserved end residues are part of each CDR3. A D gene is named only where the DNA matches it firmly. Clone size, where shown, is once, few, many, or a class for clones that have expanded.

DNA: TGTGCCAGCAGCTATGGACTAGCGGACTTATACAATGAGCAGTTCTTC
CDR3: CASSYGLADLYNEQFF
size: NA
V: TRBV7-2
D: TRBD2
J: TRBJ2-1

DNA: TGTGCCAGCTCATCAACATTGAACACTGAAGCTTTCTTT
CDR3: CASSSTLNTEAFF
size: NA
V: TRBV18
D: NA
J: TRBJ1-1

DNA: TGTGCCAGCAGCTTAAGGACAGGACCCTCTGGGGCCAACGTCCTGACTTTC
CDR3: CASSLRTGPSGANVLTF
size: NA
V: TRBV7-2
D: TRBD1
J: TRBJ2-6

DNA: TGTGCCAGTAGTAAAGAGAGCGGGAGCCCTTACGAGCAGTACTTC
CDR3: CASSKESGSPYEQYF
size: few
V: TRBV19
D: TRBD2
J: TRBJ2-7

DNA: TGTGCCAGCAGCTCTAGCGGGGGGACCCTCCAAGAGACCCAGTACTTC
CDR3: CASSSSGGTLQETQYF
size: few
V: TRBV5-4
D: TRBD2
J: TRBJ2-5

DNA: TGTGCCAGCAGTCGAAGCCCCTACGAGCAGTACTTC
CDR3: CASSRSPYEQYF
size: few
V: TRBV6-5
D: NA
J: TRBJ2-7

DNA: TGTGCCACCAGCCGGCGTGCGGACGAGCAGTACTTC
CDR3: CATSRRADEQYF
size: once
V: TRBV15
D: NA
J: TRBJ2-7

DNA: TGTGCCAGCAGCGCCGGACTAGCGGGACAAGATACGCAGTATTTT
CDR3: CASSAGLAGQDTQYF
size: few
V: TRBV9
D: TRBD2
J: TRBJ2-3

DNA: TGTGCTAGCAGCCGGGACAGACACTACGAGCAGTACTTC
CDR3: CASSRDRHYEQYF
size: NA
V: TRBV7-7
D: TRBD1
J: TRBJ2-7

DNA: TGTGCCAGCAGCCAAGATCCGGGGGGCAGGCAGTATTTT
CDR3: CASSQDPGGRQYF
size: NA
V: TRBV4-2
D: NA
J: TRBJ2-3

DNA: TGCGCCAGCAGCCAAGATCCTGCGACACGTAATGAAAAACTGTTTTTT
CDR3: CASSQDPATRNEKLFF
size: NA
V: TRBV4-1
D: NA
J: TRBJ1-4